Reported below is one T cell receptor (beta chain). Its target antigen remains unknown. Qualities for individual bases were not recorded, and no much larger clone is one base off. Reading the germline V gene gives CDR1 SNHLY and CDR2 FYNNEI. V lost 5 bases and J lost 0 bases; the stretch between them is 11 bases long. The cysteine opens and the phenylalanine closes a CDR3 of 16 amino acids. Solely the CDR3 DNA is kept, with 48 bases framed from the first base. The cohort was made up of roughly 670 healthy bone marrow donors. At the time of sampling, all cohort members were nominally healthy, though unrecorded immune exposures were likely present. The donor was CMV seropositive and belonged to the group of 250 to 300 seropositive cohort members. A peripheral blood sample was provided by each donor, and peripheral blood mononuclear cells were used for TCR beta sequencing. The Qiagen DNeasy Blood Extraction Kit was used to extract genomic DNA from the blood cell samples.

Library generation was performed with the immunoSEQ multiplex PCR assay. For the multiplex PCR, a mixture combining 60 forward primers for TCR Vbeta segments and 13 reverse primers for TCR Jbeta segments was used. Amplification of the CDR3 region of rearranged TCR beta genes was performed with a multiplex PCR assay on genomic DNA. The Illumina HiSeq System was used to sequence the amplified TCR beta libraries as 87-base-pair reads. The authors' analysis ran thus. Across the 700 or so repertoires, a later analysis counted some 80 million unique TCR beta chains, some 11 million of which were shared by at least two donors. To remove PCR and sequencing errors, raw reads were error-corrected and collapsed into unique sequences using a nearest-neighbor algorithm that merged closely related sequences. Alignment of CDR3 sequences to IMGT reference sequences was used to assign V, D and J gene segments. For a sequence to be retained, a match of at least six nucleotides to both a V gene segment and a J gene segment was required. Rearrangements were classified as productive when the CDR3 lacked stop codons and remained in frame with V and J, and all other rearrangements were classified as non-productive. CDR3 was defined by IMGT convention, running from the second conserved V-encoded cysteine to the conserved J-encoded phenylalanine. The earlier analysis of some 580 of the donors excluded any sequence lacking an unambiguous match to a single V gene segment. An earlier analysis of a few hundred of the donors called V segments functional above 56.7% productive rearrangements and segregating when the between-donor standard deviation exceeded 5%. A statistical classification framework was developed to diagnose cytomegalovirus status using the catalog of TCR beta chain sequences. A later analysis assigned V and J genes by comparing TCR nucleotide sequences with IMGT/GENE-DB human TR gene sequences. The TCRdist pipeline was used in a later analysis to assign CDR3 sequences and most-parsimonious VDJ recombination scenarios. In a later analysis, each TCR beta chain was defined by its CDR3 amino acid sequence together with its V-gene family, and reads lacking a unique V-gene family were excluded. In a later analysis, several hundred highly shared, low-generation-probability nucleotide sequences were removed to address suspected cross-contamination and a sequencing artifact. In a later analysis, a clonal expansion index was calculated for each public chain from normalized within-repertoire ranks of inferred template counts. Generation probabilities in a later analysis came from a VDJ recombination model fitted to out-of-frame rearrangements, and those results were checked against IGoR. In a later analysis, hypergeometric tests were used to score TCR-TCR, TCR-HLA and TCR-CMV co-occurrence, with a repertoire-size bias correction applied to TCR pairs. To estimate false discovery rates, a later analysis permuted the HLA or CMV assignments 20 times. In a later analysis, co-occurring TCRs were grouped using DBSCAN, and TCRdist sequence similarity was added for clustering within HLA-allele-positive subsets. Repertoires with fewer than 30,000 or more than 120,000 public chains, plus five repertoires with anomalous nucleotide sharing, were excluded from co-occurrence clustering. TCRdb holds this immuneACCESS table with in-frame rearrangements only. Some clones are missing; in checked studies, unresolved V genes explain under half, and the rest has no known cause. The V and J calls and clone size come from that table; D and trimming were worked out from the DNA. The sample contains approximately 100,000 clones, around 80% of them found a single time. Clones ranked in the top ten supply over 15% of the sample.

The data derive from a study of cytomegalovirus exposure and HLA in healthy donors (dated 2017 in TCRdb). The study in broad terms: According to an earlier analysis of several hundred of the donors, some 180 million T cells yielded approximately 120 million unique TCR beta sequences and 276 Gb of sequence data. A later genetic analysis used genome-wide SNP genotypes for about three fifths of the 666 donors, treating that subset as a discovery cohort. An earlier analysis of 500 to 650 of the donors applied high-throughput TCR beta sequencing to assess whether each TCR beta V gene segment acted as functional or pseudogenic. Across 300 to 500 genotyped donors of the cohort, an average of approximately 240,000 unique TCR beta nucleotide sequences per donor were sequenced, and roughly 20% of those sequences were non-productive. Roughly 300 gigabases of sequencing data and tens of millions of unique TCR sequences were included in an early release covering 550 to 800 HLA-typed donors. All discovery cohort repertoires had been generated on a single sequencing platform. The number of typed donors differed by locus: about 629-630 for A, B, C, DRB1 and DQB1; roughly 510 for DQA1; 600 to 610 for DPA1; and 400 to 480 for DPB1. Class I and class II HLA loci were covered by the typing at four-digit resolution. Among the roughly 390 genotyped donors, 81% belonged to the genetic ancestry cluster associated with self-reported Caucasian donors. Besides the first cohort of approximately 710 subjects, a separate validation cohort made up of 95 to 150 different subjects was used. The study aimed to test whether signatures of past pathogen exposure could be identified by cataloging public T cell receptors. To predict cytomegalovirus infection status, the study brought together high-throughput TCR immunosequencing, statistical association of individual TCRs with disease status, and machine learning. Rather than using new phenotypic data, the later analysis identified candidate immune exposures from TCR beta sequences and from how often those sequences occurred across donors. A later analysis re-examined previously published TCR beta repertoires from 600 to 700 donors and added high-resolution HLA genotyping to investigate patterns of TCR occurrence. The study profiled the T cell repertoires of 550 to 700 subjects by immunosequencing and related them to cytomegalovirus serostatus. Donor age, sex, ethnicity and CMV serostatus were compiled alongside the repertoire data. Because of strong linkage in the cohort, five DR-DQ haplotypes were treated as single units for association and clustering.

Points the paper makes about the study in general: Some IMGT-functional V segments, including TRBV6-2 and TRBV6-3, could not be distinguished by the 87-base-pair reads and were therefore excluded. A further reported finding was that TCR beta sequences accurately predicted the HLA-A and HLA-B alleles for most subjects in the first cohort. When HLA alleles, especially DR and DQ, strongly co-occurred, attributing TCR associations to individual alleles was difficult. The earlier analysis of about 600 of the donors excluded some 15 rarely observed V segments, including chromosome 9 orphons, because counts were too low. In a later analysis, TCR association rates were found to vary across HLA loci, with the most associated TCRs seen for DRB1 alleles and the fewest for HLA-C alleles. Most TCR sequences were observed very rarely across donors, whereas some public TCRs were present in many individuals. Specific HLA alleles were associated with some 15,000 TCR beta sequences at a false discovery rate of 0.05 in a later analysis. In an earlier analysis of fewer than 700 of the donors, most TCR beta V segments appeared in productive rearrangements about 87% or about 30% of the time, broadly matching IMGT annotations. A total of some 180 TCR beta chains were listed by the study as associated with cytomegalovirus. A cluster of highly shared sequence variants was judged likely to be a technical artifact of the sequencing pipeline. Linkage disequilibrium might explain the correlated functional status among segregating V segments, but an unknown experimental factor could not be ruled out. In vitro tests confirmed that a few of the cytomegalovirus-associated TCR beta chains recognize cytomegalovirus antigens. In this cohort, only TCR beta chains were sequenced, and detectable features were limited by the absence of alpha or paired-chain data. Because HLA typing was missing for some donors at each locus, association tests included only the typed subset. A later analysis reported that several top co-occurrence clusters appeared linked to parvovirus B19, influenza, CMV and Epstein-Barr virus. Roughly uniform sequencing depth across donors was assumed in presence/absence analyses, although this assumption may not hold. Most CMV-associated TCR beta chains appeared to be HLA-restricted in a later analysis, and the HLA associations seemed to be driven largely by CMV exposure. Cytomegalovirus status was reported to be diagnosed by the classifier with high specificity and sensitivity in both the original and validation cohorts. Compared with the 666-donor mean, donors in an Asian-associated ancestry cluster had fewer N-insertions in productive TCRs, according to a later genetic analysis. The only immune exposure information available for the cohort was CMV serostatus. In a later genetic analysis, a missense DCLRE1C variant was associated with V-gene and J-gene trimming of TCR beta chains, and the association was replicated in an independent cohort. Compared with equally common non-associated chains, HLA-associated TCR beta chains in a later analysis were more clonally expanded and had lower generation probabilities. The authors suggested that the approach could potentially be extended to other disease states and immunological phenotypes.

This receptor chain uses TRBV2 and TRBJ1-6; no confident D gene assignment can be made. Material for sequencing was PBMCs. This clonotype was sampled from a man between 60 and 75 years old in good health and CMV-seropositive. CDR3 reads: CASSRFGSSYNSPLHF. DNA sequence: TGTGCCAGCAGTCGTTTCGGGAGCTCCTATAATTCACCCCTCCACTTT.